One and the same sample provided the 27 T cell receptor beta chains below, sequenced in a study of T cells in narcolepsy (dated by TCRdb to the late 2010s). The library was prepared using the immunoSEQ multiplex PCR assay. The immuneACCESS repertoire file appears here via TCRdb, limited to in-frame rearrangements. These files lack a portion of the clones; in checked studies, under half of the deficit traces to unresolved V genes, and the cause of the others is not known. This sample holds some 14,000 clones; approximately 88% were observed only once. The top ten constitute over 1.5% of the sample. Sample: CD45RA- memory CD4+ T cells from PBMCs. The sample's cell subset or site, from its label and the paper: memory T cells sorted ex vivo from peripheral blood. The receptors shown here come from a human donor with narcolepsy.

The J gene is TRBJ2-7, the V gene TRBV5-1, with D possibly being TRBD2 (6 bases). Trimming removed 4 bases at V and 3 bases at J, with 11 bases between. Germline V gene sequence: CDR1 SGHRS, CDR2 YFSETQ. The CDR3 has 13 amino acids. The CDR3 DNA follows: TGCGCCAGCAGCACGGACTACAACTACGAGCAGTACTTC. Translation gives CASSTDYNYEQYF.

The chain joins TRBV19 to TRBJ1-5; no firm D call. V was pared by 3 bases and J by 3 bases, with 18 bases between. The CDR3 length is 17 residues. Germline CDR1 and CDR2: LNHDA and SQIVND (reference sequence). The CDR3 reads CASSIAQRTWDNQPQHF. In nucleotides, the CDR3 is TGTGCCAGTAGTATTGCCCAGCGGACGTGGGACAATCAGCCCCAGCATTTT.

This chain links TRBV30 with TRBJ2-3; D is possibly TRBD1 (6 bases). The germline V gene encodes CDR1 GTSNPN and CDR2 SVGIG (reference sequence). This CDR3 comprises 14 residues. V dropped 2 bases and J dropped 0 bases, with 9 bases sitting between them. In nucleotides, the CDR3 is TGTGCCTGGAGTTTTAGGGGGAGCACAGATACGCAGTATTTT. This codes for CAWSFRGSTDTQYF.

The genes are TRBV11-2 and TRBJ2-7, with unresolved D. V lost 5 bases and J lost 3, with 5 bases in between. Germline CDR1 and CDR2: SGHAT and FQNNGV. CDR3 length: 11 residues. CDR3 loop: CASSANYEQYF. For the CDR3, the DNA is TGTGCCAGCAGCGCGAACTACGAGCAGTACTTC.

The chain employs TRBV6-1 and TRBJ1-2; TRBD1 matches at 8 bases. The germline V gene has CDR1 MNHNS and CDR2 SASEGT. The CDR3 runs to 15 residues. Germline trimming cut 5 bases from V and 4 bases from J; bases unmatched to any gene: 9. The CDR3 spells CASSPTGQGLYGYTF. CDR3 bases: TGTGCCAGCAGTCCCACTGGACAGGGTCTCTATGGCTACACCTTC.

V and J are TRBV29-1 and TRBJ2-7; 10 bases fit TRBD1. Germline V gene sequence: CDR1 SQVTM, CDR2 ANQGSEA. The CDR3 runs 11 residues. V gave up 7 bases and J gave up 4 bases; unmatched junction bases: 1. CDR3 nucleotides: TGCAGCGGGGGACAGGGGTACGAGCAGTACTTC. Its translation: CSGGQGYEQYF.

This clone was seen just once. The rearrangement uses TRBV30 and TRBJ1-1, with 7 bases fitting TRBD1. V shed 5 bases, J shed 5 bases, and the junction held 8 bases outside the gene matches. This CDR3 comprises 13 residues. Germline-derived CDR1 and CDR2 are GTSNPN and SVGIG (reference sequence). CDR3 bases: TGTGCCTGGGGACAGGAGACATGGACTGAAGCTTTCTTT. It is translated as CAWGQETWTEAFF.

J is TRBJ2-7 and V is TRBV19; 7 nucleotides match TRBD1. The CDR3 spans 16 residues. The V gene end was trimmed by 8 bases and the J gene end by 0 bases; junction bases not matched to a gene: 13. The germline V gene encodes CDR1 LNHDA and CDR2 SQIVND (reference sequence). CDR3 region: CASLDRFGSSSYEQYF. The CDR3 bases are TGTGCCAGTCTGGACAGGTTCGGATCAAGCTCCTACGAGCAGTACTTC.

This chain uses TRBV5-8 with TRBJ2-3; 11 nucleotides match TRBD2. Germline trimming cut 0 bases from V and 4 bases from J; bases unmatched to any gene: 1. The CDR3 contains 15 residues. Germline V gene lookup returns CDR1 SGHTS and CDR2 YDEGEE. The CDR3 spells CASSLGLAGPDTQYF. The DNA of the CDR3 is TGTGCCAGCAGCTTGGGACTAGCGGGACCAGATACGCAGTATTTT.

V is TRBV2 and J is TRBJ2-1; no firm D call. Germline V gene lookup returns CDR1 SNHLY and CDR2 FYNNEI. The CDR3 is made up of 15 amino acids. The V and J ends lost 6 bases and 3 bases respectively, with 15 bases between them. This chain's CDR3 is CASSQDSADYNEQFF. The DNA of the CDR3 is TGTGCCAGCAGCCAAGACTCCGCAGACTACAATGAGCAGTTCTTC. The whole variable domain, remainder taken from reference TRBV2 and TRBJ2-1, is EPEVTQTPSHQVTQMGQEVILRCVPISNHLYFYWYRQILGQKVEFLVSFYNNEISEKSEIFDDQFSVERPDGSNFTLKIRSTKLEDSAMYFCASSQDSADYNEQFFGPGTRLTVL.

The rearrangement uses TRBV5-1 and TRBJ2-1, with D perhaps matching TRBD1 (6 bases). V was shortened by 0 bases and J by 0 bases, with 10 bases between the two germline ends. Germline V gives CDR1 SGHRS, CDR2 YFSETQ. This CDR3 is 16 amino acids long. CDR3 coding DNA: TGCGCCAGCAGCTTGGTCGGACAGAGCTCCTACAATGAGCAGTTCTTC. Residues: CASSLVGQSSYNEQFF. Together with reference TRBV5-1 and TRBJ2-1, the CDR3 gives the full variable domain: KAGVTQTPRYLIKTRGQQVTLSCSPISGHRSVSWYQQTPGQGLQFLFEYFSETQRNKGNFPGRFSGRQFSNSRSEMNVSTLELGDSALYLCASSLVGQSSYNEQFFGPGTRLTVL.

This chain uses TRBV15 with TRBJ1-3; tentative D call: TRBD1 (6 bases). Germline lookup yields CDR1 LNHNV and CDR2 YYDKDF (reference sequence). There are 14 residues in the CDR3. With 9 bases removed from V and 1 base from J, the gap between germline ends came to 13 bases. This CDR3 reads CATKRTGSGNTIYF. CDR3 DNA sequence: TGTGCCACAAAACGTACAGGGTCTGGAAACACCATATATTTT.

This clone was seen only a few times. This chain connects TRBV5-1 to TRBJ1-2; D remains ambiguous. The CDR3 is 12 residues long. The V end lost 3 bases, the J end lost 8 bases, and 11 bases lay between the germline ends. Per the germline V gene, CDR1 is SGHRS and CDR2 is YFSETQ. The CDR3 bases are TGCGCCAGCAGCTCGGGAATGGACGGCTACACCTTC. The encoded protein is CASSSGMDGYTF.

The chain joins TRBV6-5 to TRBJ2-5, with 9 bases matching TRBD2. The end of the DNA aligns better with TRBJ2-7, so the J call may be wrong. The CDR3 runs 15 residues. Germline values: CDR1 MNHEY, CDR2 SVGAGI. This chain's CDR3 is CASRTSGTSSGEQYF. Written as DNA, the CDR3 is TGTGCCAGCAGAACCTCCGGGACTAGCTCAGGCGAGCAGTACTTC.

This sequence joins TRBV5-1 and TRBJ2-1; 10 bases line up with TRBD1. Germline V CDR1 and CDR2: SGHRS, YFSETQ. CDR3 length: 16 amino acids. The junction had 7 bases not matched to a gene; V was cut back by 3 bases and J by 4 bases. The CDR3, as DNA: TGCGCCAGCAGCTGGGACCCGGGACAGGGGTACAATGAGCAGTTCTTC. This translates into CASSWDPGQGYNEQFF. The entire variable domain, with the rest obtained from reference TRBV5-1 and TRBJ2-1, is as follows: KAGVTQTPRYLIKTRGQQVTLSCSPISGHRSVSWYQQTPGQGLQFLFEYFSETQRNKGNFPGRFSGRQFSNSRSEMNVSTLELGDSALYLCASSWDPGQGYNEQFFGPGTRLTVL.

The V and J genes are TRBV7-3 and TRBJ2-2; TRBD2 matches at 10 bases. Per germline, CDR1 SGHTA and CDR2 FQGTGA. The CDR3 contains 17 residues. Trimming cost V 5 bases and J 7 bases; bases outside gene matches: 13. CDR3: CASSLQAGGPVNGELFF. The CDR3 bases are TGTGCCAGCAGCCTCCAAGCGGGAGGGCCTGTTAACGGGGAGCTGTTTTTT. Combining the CDR3 with reference TRBV7-3 and TRBJ2-2 gives the whole variable domain GAGVSQTPSNKVTEKGKYVELRCDPISGHTALYWYRQSLGQGPEFLIYFQGTGAADDSGLPNDRFFAVRPEGSVSTLKIQRTERGDSAVYLCASSLQAGGPVNGELFFGEGSRLTVL.

This chain links TRBV30 with TRBJ2-7; the D is unclear. This CDR3 spans 11 amino acids. CDR1 GTSNPN and CDR2 SVGIG come from the germline V gene (reference sequence). With 5 bases removed from V and 2 bases from J, the gap between germline ends came to 7 bases. The CDR3 is CAWDTTYEQYF. Written as DNA, the CDR3 is TGTGCCTGGGACACGACCTACGAGCAGTACTTC.

This clone was seen more than once but under ten times. The rearrangement links TRBV2 to TRBJ2-6; D uncertain. The CDR3 consists of 14 residues. The V end lost 3 bases, the J end lost 1 base, and 4 bases lay between the germline ends. CDR1 is SNHLY, CDR2 FYNNEI, per germline. DNA for the CDR3: TGTGCCAGCAGTGAGAGATCTGGGGCCAACGTCCTGACTTTC. It is translated as CASSERSGANVLTF.

V usage is TRBV7-2 and J usage is TRBJ2-3; 13 bases map to TRBD2. Germline trimming cut 1 base from V and 2 bases from J; bases unmatched to any gene: 3. The CDR3 is 17 amino acids. Germline-derived CDR1 and CDR2 are SGHTA and FQGNSA. The CDR3 DNA follows: TGTGCCAGCAGCTTAGGGGGACTAGCGGGGCTCACAGATACGCAGTATTTT. Encoded protein: CASSLGGLAGLTDTQYF.

The DNA for the CDR3 is TGTGCCAGCAGTTTCCCGATTGGGACAGGGCGCACTGAAGCTTTCTTT. Translated: CASSFPIGTGRTEAFF. The rearrangement links TRBV6-6 to TRBJ1-1; 9 bases align to TRBD1. V lost 4 bases and J lost 4; bases outside the gene matches: 10. This CDR3 is 16 amino acids long. CDR1 and CDR2 from the germline V gene are MNHNY and SVGAGI (reference sequence).

The chain uses TRBV4-1 and TRBJ2-3; 12 bases line up with TRBD2. CDR1 and CDR2 from the germline V gene are MGHRA and YSYEKL. This CDR3 contains 15 residues. V shed 4 bases, J shed 3 bases, and the junction held 2 bases outside the gene matches. The CDR3 DNA is TGCGCCAGCAGCCGCGGACTAGCGGGGACAGATACGCAGTATTTT. It specifies CASSRGLAGTDTQYF.

The chain is built from TRBV7-3 and TRBJ2-7, with D possibly TRBD2 on 6 matching bases. Germline V gives CDR1 SGHTA, CDR2 FQGTGA. The CDR3 totals 15 residues. V was cut by 5 bases and J by 6 bases, with 20 bases left in between. The CDR3 DNA reads as TGTGCCAGCAGCCCCCGGGGGTCCCCCGGAGGCGAGCAGTACTTC. It codes for CASSPRGSPGGEQYF.

The chain recombines TRBV2 with TRBJ1-5; the D gene is possibly TRBD1 (5 bases). Germline V lookup: CDR1 SNHLY, CDR2 FYNNEI. Trimming took off 5 bases at V and 5 bases at J, with 10 bases between the two ends. This CDR3 has 13 residues. Here the CDR3 DNA reads TGTGCCAGCAGTCCAGGGAGGGATCAGCCCCAGCATTTT. Translated: CASSPGRDQPQHF.

V and J are TRBV19 and TRBJ2-3, with D perhaps matching TRBD1 (6 bases). The CDR3 runs 16 residues. V was shortened by 6 bases and J by 9 bases, with 25 bases between the two germline ends. CDR1 is LNHDA and CDR2 is SQIVND in the germline V gene (reference sequence). In DNA form, the CDR3 reads TGTGCCAGTAGCACGGTGGGTGGCGACCGAACAGGGACGCAGTATTTT. Residues: CASSTVGGDRTGTQYF.

V usage is TRBV25-1 and J usage is TRBJ2-7; D unresolved. Germline V gene data show CDR1 as MGHDK and CDR2 as SYGVNS. CDR3 length equals 13 residues. The ends were cut back, 4 bases at V and 6 bases at J, with 13 bases in the middle. CDR3 coding DNA: TGTGCCAGCAGTGCTGGAGAGTCTTCCGAGCAGTACTTC. Protein: CASSAGESSEQYF.

V is TRBV6-1 and J is TRBJ2-1, with 11 bases that match TRBD2. Germline CDR1 reads MNHNS; CDR2 reads SASEGT. The CDR3 runs to 16 residues. V was pared by 1 base and J by 7 bases, with 6 bases of the junction left unmatched. CDR3 loop: CASSEGLAGLWNEQFF. DNA for the CDR3: TGTGCCAGCAGTGAAGGACTAGCGGGGCTTTGGAATGAGCAGTTCTTC.

The chain recombines TRBV19 with TRBJ1-2; 12 bases agree with TRBD1. Germline V gene lookup returns CDR1 LNHDA and CDR2 SQIVND (reference sequence). The CDR3 loop spans 17 amino acids. V shed 5 bases and J 9 bases; nucleotides not matched to a gene: 16. The CDR3 bases are TGTGCCAGTAGTCCCAACCCCCGTCGGGACAGGGGGCTGAGCTACACCTTC. Translating gives CASSPNPRRDRGLSYTF.